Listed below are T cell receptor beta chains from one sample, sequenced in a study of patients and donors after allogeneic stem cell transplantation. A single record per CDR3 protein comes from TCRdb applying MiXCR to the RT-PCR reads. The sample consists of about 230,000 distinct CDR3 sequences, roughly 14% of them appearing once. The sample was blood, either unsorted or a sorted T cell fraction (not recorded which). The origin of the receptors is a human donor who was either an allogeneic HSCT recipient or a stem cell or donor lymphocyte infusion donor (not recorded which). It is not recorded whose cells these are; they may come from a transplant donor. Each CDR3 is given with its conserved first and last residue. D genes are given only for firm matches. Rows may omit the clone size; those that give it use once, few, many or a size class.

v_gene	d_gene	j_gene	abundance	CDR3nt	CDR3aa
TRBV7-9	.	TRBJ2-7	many	TGTGCCAGCAGCGCCGAGGGGGTGTTATACGAGCAGTACTTC	CASSAEGVLYEQYF
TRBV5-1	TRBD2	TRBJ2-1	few	TGCGCCAGCAGCTTAGGACTAGCGGGAGTAGGGGCCAATGAGCAGTTCTTC	CASSLGLAGVGANEQFF
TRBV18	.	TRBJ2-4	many	TGTGCCAGCTCACCAGCGGACAGAGCCAAAAACATTCAGTACTTC	CASSPADRAKNIQYF
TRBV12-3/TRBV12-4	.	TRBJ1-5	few	TGTGCCAGCAGTTTAGCGCTAACGGGGGTTGGGGGGAATCAGCCCCAGCATTTT	CASSLALTGVGGNQPQHF
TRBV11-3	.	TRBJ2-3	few	TGTGCCAGCAGCTTAGCTTCCGGCACGGATACGCAGTATTTT	CASSLASGTDTQYF
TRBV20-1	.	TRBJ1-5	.	TGCAGTGCTTCGCAGGACGGGACCGCTACTAATCAGCCCCAGCATTTT	CSASQDGTATNQPQHF
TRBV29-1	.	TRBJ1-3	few	TGCAGCGTTGAATGGGGGGTACAGGGCCCTGGAAACACCATATATTTT	CSVEWGVQGPGNTIYF
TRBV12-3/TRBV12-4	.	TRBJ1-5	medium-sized	TGTGCCAGCAGTCCTCAGTCCGAAAATCAGCCCCAGCATTTT	CASSPQSENQPQHF
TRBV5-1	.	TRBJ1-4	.	TGCGCCAGCGCGGCGGAACTCAATGAAAAACTGTTTTTT	CASAAELNEKLFF
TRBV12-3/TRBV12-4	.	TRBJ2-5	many	TGTGCCAGCAGCCGTACCTCAGAGACCCAGTACTTC	CASSRTSETQYF
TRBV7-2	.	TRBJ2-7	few	TGTGCCAGCAGCCCGGCCGGTGCGGAGAACGAGCAGTACTTC	CASSPAGAENEQYF
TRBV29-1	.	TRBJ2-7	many	TGCAGCGCCCGGACAGTCACCAGCTCCTACGAGCAGTACTTC	CSARTVTSSYEQYF
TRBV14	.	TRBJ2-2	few	TGTGCCAGCAGCCAAGATCGGAGCCCCGCCGGGGAGCTGTTTTTT	CASSQDRSPAGELFF
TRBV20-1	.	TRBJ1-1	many	TGCAGTGCTAGCAACGTGGAAGCTTTCTTT	CSASNVEAFF
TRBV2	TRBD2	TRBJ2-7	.	TGTGCCAGCAGTGAACTAGCGGTCCCGCACTTC	CASSELAVPHF
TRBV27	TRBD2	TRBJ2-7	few	TGTGCCAGCAGGAGGAGCGGGAGGTCCTCCTACGAGCAGTACTTC	CASRRSGRSSYEQYF
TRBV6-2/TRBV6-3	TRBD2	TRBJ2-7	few	TGTGCCAGCAGTTACTTCCGGGGGGCCTACGAGCAGTACTTC	CASSYFRGAYEQYF
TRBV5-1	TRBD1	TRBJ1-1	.	TGCGCCAGCAGCCCCAGGGAGGGGGCGAGTACAGCTTTCTTT	CASSPREGASTAFF
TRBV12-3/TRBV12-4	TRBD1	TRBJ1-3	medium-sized	TGTGCCAGCAGTTTTACCACAGGGGCTGGAAACACCATATATTTT	CASSFTTGAGNTIYF
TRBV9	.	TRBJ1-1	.	TGTGCCAGCAGCGTTAAGGGCCTGAGCACTGAAGCTTTCTTT	CASSVKGLSTEAFF
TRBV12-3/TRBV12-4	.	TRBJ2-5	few	TGTGCCAGCAGTCGAAGTACAGGGTTGGGAGAGACCCAGTACTTC	CASSRSTGLGETQYF
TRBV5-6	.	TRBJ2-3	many	TGTGCCAGCAGCTTAGGCCTCGAAACAGATACGCAGTATTTT	CASSLGLETDTQYF
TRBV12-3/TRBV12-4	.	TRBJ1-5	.	TGTGCCAGCAGTTTCGGCAGGAGGGAGCCCCAGCATTTT	CASSFGRREPQHF
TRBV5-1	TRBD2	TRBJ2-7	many	TGCGCCAGCAGCTTGGGAGTTAGCGGGGTCTCCTACGAGCAGTACTTC	CASSLGVSGVSYEQYF
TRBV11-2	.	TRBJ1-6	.	TGTGCCAGCAGCCCCAGACAGGCTAATTCACCCCTCCACTTT	CASSPRQANSPLHF
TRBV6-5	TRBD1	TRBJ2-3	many	TGTGCCAGCAGTTACTCGACGGGACAGGGTGGTAGAGATACGCAGTATTTT	CASSYSTGQGGRDTQYF
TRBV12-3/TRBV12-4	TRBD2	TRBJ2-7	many	TGTGCCAGCAGCCGGGGACTAGCGGGAGTCTACGAGCAGTACTTC	CASSRGLAGVYEQYF
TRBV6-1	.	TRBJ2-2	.	TGTGCCAGCACGAGGGGTGGCACCGGGGAGCTGTTTTTT	CASTRGGTGELFF
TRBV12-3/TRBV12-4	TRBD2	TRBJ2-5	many	TGTGCCAGCAGTTTGTTTGCTAGCGGCCAAGAGACCCAGTACTTC	CASSLFASGQETQYF
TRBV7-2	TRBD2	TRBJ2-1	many	TGTGCCAGCAGCCTTTATAGCGGGGGGGGTAACAATGAGCAGTTCTTC	CASSLYSGGGNNEQFF
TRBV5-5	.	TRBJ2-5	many	TGTGCCAGCAGCTCTTGGGCGGTGGGAGAGACCCAGTACTTC	CASSSWAVGETQYF
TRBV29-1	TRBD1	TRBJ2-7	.	TGCAGCGTTCAGAAGGACAGGGCCCCAAAGGGCGAGCAGTACTTC	CSVQKDRAPKGEQYF
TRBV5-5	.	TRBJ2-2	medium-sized	TGTGCCAGCAGCCCAGCTAGCGATACGAACACCGGGGAGCTGTTTTTT	CASSPASDTNTGELFF
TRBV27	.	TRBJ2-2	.	TGTGCCTTCGGGCGAGGGGGCGGGGAGCTGTTTTTT	CAFGRGGGELFF
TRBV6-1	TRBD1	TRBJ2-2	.	TGTGCCAGCAGGTCCCCACAGGGGTCGAACACCGGGGAGCTGTTTTTT	CASRSPQGSNTGELFF
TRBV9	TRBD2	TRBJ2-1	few	TGTGCCAGCAGCGGCACCGGGACTAGCGTCATGGGTGAGCAGTTCTTC	CASSGTGTSVMGEQFF
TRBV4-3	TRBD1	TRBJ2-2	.	TGCGCCAGCAGCCAGCGAGACAGGGGGCCGCGTTCCGGGGAGCTGTTTTTT	CASSQRDRGPRSGELFF
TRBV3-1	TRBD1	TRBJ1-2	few	TGTGCCAGCACCACCGGGACAGGGACCTATGGCTACACCTTC	CASTTGTGTYGYTF
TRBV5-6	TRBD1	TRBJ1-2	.	TGTGCCAGCGGCTTGAGACAGGGAGTGTCTGGCTACACCTTC	CASGLRQGVSGYTF
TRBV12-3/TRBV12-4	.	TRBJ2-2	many	TGTGCCAGCAGTACAGGGTTCGGCGGGGAGCTGTTTTTT	CASSTGFGGELFF
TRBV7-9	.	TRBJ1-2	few	TGTGCCAGCAGCTTATGGACAAATTATGGCTACACCTTC	CASSLWTNYGYTF
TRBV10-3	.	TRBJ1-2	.	TGTGCCATCAGTGAGTCCTCAGGGTCCCTAGGCTACACCTTC	CAISESSGSLGYTF
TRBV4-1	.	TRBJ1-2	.	TGCGCCAGCAGCCAAGATCGGTCCCGCAGGGGTGGTGGCTACACCTTC	CASSQDRSRRGGGYTF
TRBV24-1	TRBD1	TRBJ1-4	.	TGTGCCACCAGTGACGGAGGGGGCTCTAATGAAAAACTGTTTTTT	CATSDGGGSNEKLFF
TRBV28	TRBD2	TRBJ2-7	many	TGTGCCAGCAGTTCGTCCGGGGGGGGGTCCTACGAGCAGTACTTC	CASSSSGGGSYEQYF
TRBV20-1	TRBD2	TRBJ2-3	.	TGCAGTGCTCGTGAACCTAGCGGCTACACAGATACGCAGTATTTT	CSAREPSGYTDTQYF
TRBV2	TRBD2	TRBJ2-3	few	TGTGCCAGCAGACCGAAGGGGCGGGGGGGCCCAGATACGCAGTATTTT	CASRPKGRGGPDTQYF
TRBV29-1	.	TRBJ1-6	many	TGCAGCGTTTCGACGGCGGAGTATAATTCACCCCTCCACTTT	CSVSTAEYNSPLHF
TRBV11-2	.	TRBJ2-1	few	TGTGCCAGCAGCTTAGGCCAGGGCAGTAACAATGAGCAGTTCTTC	CASSLGQGSNNEQFF
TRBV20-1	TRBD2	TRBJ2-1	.	TGCAGTGCTAAGACTAGCGGGGGGGCAGTCCCCTACAATGAGCAGTTCTTC	CSAKTSGGAVPYNEQFF
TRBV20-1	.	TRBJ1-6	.	TGCAGTGCTAGAGAAGGAGGGGAGAATTCACCCCTCCACTTT	CSAREGGENSPLHF
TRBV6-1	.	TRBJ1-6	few	TGTGCCAGCGGCCGGGACCCTAGCTCTCCCCTCCACTTT	CASGRDPSSPLHF
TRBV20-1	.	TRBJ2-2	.	TGCAGTGCTAGCCCCGGGGCAGGGAAGAGGGAGCTGTTTTTT	CSASPGAGKRELFF
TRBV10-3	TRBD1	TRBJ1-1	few	TGTGCCATCAGGCGGGACAGGGACACTGAAGCTTTCTTT	CAIRRDRDTEAFF
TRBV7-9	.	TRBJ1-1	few	TGTGCCAGCAGAGGGAGGGCTGAAGCTTTCTTT	CASRGRAEAFF